The 21 T cell receptor beta chains below were found in one sample sequenced in a study of T cells expressing NK-cell markers. TCRdb reprocessed the 5' RACE reads and stores each CDR3 protein as one record, lacking DNA. This repertoire comprises roughly 390,000 distinct CDR3 sequences; its ten largest clones make up around a tenth. The specimen sequenced was blood T cells: a sorted CD56 or NKG2C T cell subset, CD4+ or CD8+ T cells, or bulk PBMC T cells (not recorded which). These TCRs come from a woman in her forties or fifties in good health.

This CDR3 is CASSASTSGRGETQYF. V is TRBV21-1 and J is TRBJ2-5; as DNA is missing, the TRBD2 call by TCRdb cannot be tested. TRBV21-1 is recorded as a pseudogene. The CDR3 length is 16 residues.

CDR3 region: CSARGGELDTQYF. V gene TRBV20-1 combines with J gene TRBJ2-3; lacking DNA, the TRBD2 call made by TCRdb goes unchecked. CDR3 size: 13 residues. In germline, CDR1 is DFQATT, CDR2 SNEGSKA (reference sequence).

The V gene is TRBV20-1, the J gene TRBJ2-5; TCRdb picks TRBD1, but there is no DNA to check that call. CDR3 length equals 19 residues. Germline assignment: CDR1 DFQATT and CDR2 SNEGSKA (reference sequence). The CDR3 sequence: CSARPPIEWDRGSQETQYF.

This chain connects TRBV20-1 to TRBJ1-1. Germline-derived CDR1 and CDR2 are DFQATT and SNEGSKA (reference sequence). The CDR3 has 16 amino acids. CDR3 sequence: CSARDSELPMNTEAFF.

The CDR3: CSASSTSGAGLYERYF. This chain connects TRBV20-1 to TRBJ2-7; there is no DNA to check the TCRdb D call of TRBD2. In germline, CDR1 is DFQATT, CDR2 SNEGSKA (reference sequence). The CDR3 extends over 16 amino acids.

The chain links TRBV24-1 to TRBJ2-3; no DNA is available, so the TRBD1 call from TCRdb remains unchecked. Germline V gives CDR1 KGHDR, CDR2 SFDVKD. This CDR3 spans 13 amino acids. CDR3 sequence reads: CATGTGSTDTQYF.

The V and J genes are TRBV7-3 and TRBJ2-1; the TRBD2 assignment by TCRdb is unverifiable without DNA. The CDR3 covers 17 residues. The germline gives CDR1 SGHTA, CDR2 FQGTGA. The CDR3 spells CASSLSLAGPTYNEQFF. The entire variable domain, with the rest obtained from reference TRBV7-3 and TRBJ2-1, is as follows: GAGVSQTPSNKVTEKGKYVELRCDPISGHTALYWYRQSLGQGPEFLIYFQGTGAADDSGLPNDRFFAVRPEGSVSTLKIQRTERGDSAVYLCASSLSLAGPTYNEQFFGPGTRLTVL.

The J gene is TRBJ2-5, the V gene TRBV10-3. The CDR3 runs to 13 residues. Per the germline V gene, CDR1 is ENHRY and CDR2 is SYGVKD. The CDR3 reads CAISDTAQETQYF.

V gene TRBV12-3 or TRBV12-4 combines with J gene TRBJ1-2; TCRdb proposes TRBD1, but this gene call is untestable without DNA. This CDR3 region has 13 residues. The CDR3 here is CASSPQGPGGYTF.

The J gene is TRBJ2-2, the V gene TRBV5-5. Germline values: CDR1 SGHKS, CDR2 YYEKEE (reference sequence). The CDR3 covers 13 residues. This CDR3 is CASSSSNTGELFF.

The V gene is TRBV6-5, the J gene TRBJ2-1. The CDR3 is made up of 15 amino acids. Looked up from germline, CDR1 is MNHEY and CDR2 is SVGAGI. The CDR3 sequence is CASSYNPTWNNEQFF.

V gene TRBV13 combines with J gene TRBJ2-5; TCRdb's D gene call, TRBD2, goes unchecked for lack of DNA. Germline values: CDR1 PRHDT, CDR2 FYEKMQ (reference sequence). This CDR3 is 13 amino acids long. The CDR3 sequence is CASSLGDEGTQYF.

V usage is TRBV28 and J usage is TRBJ1-2; TCRdb selects TRBD1, and the lack of DNA leaves this call unchecked. Germline CDR1 and CDR2: MDHEN and SYDVKM. The CDR3 runs to 14 residues. This chain's CDR3 is CASSSRTGENGYTF.

J is TRBJ2-3 and V is TRBV2; TCRdb picks TRBD2, but there is no DNA to check that call. The CDR3 runs 14 residues. Germline lookup yields CDR1 SNHLY and CDR2 FYNNEI. The CDR3 spells CAILREEGTDTQYF.

The chain couples TRBV5-6 to TRBJ1-1; the D call of TRBD1 rests on TCRdb alone, since no DNA is present to check it. The CDR3 sequence is 14 residues long. Germline CDR1 SGHDT, CDR2 YYEEEE. CDR3 residues: CASRSLGQGAEAFF.

The CDR3 loop reads CASSPGEVGLRADTQYF. The rearrangement uses TRBV5-1 and TRBJ2-3. Germline CDR1 is SGHRS and CDR2 is YFSETQ. CDR3 length: 17 residues.

V is TRBV5-1 and J is TRBJ2-7; the D call of TRBD1 rests on TCRdb alone, since no DNA is present to check it. The germline V gene has CDR1 SGHRS and CDR2 YFSETQ. This CDR3 is 13 amino acids long. CDR3 sequence: CASSAAFPAKQYF.

This sequence joins TRBV6-6 and TRBJ1-1. CDR1 and CDR2 (germline): MNHNY, SVGAGI (reference sequence). The CDR3 runs to 14 residues. CDR3 loop: CASRPRQANTEAFF.

The V call is TRBV15, the J call TRBJ2-1; the D call from TCRdb, TRBD1, cannot be confirmed without DNA. Germline CDR1 reads LNHNV; CDR2 reads YYDKDF (reference sequence). CDR3 length: 17 amino acids. CDR3: CATSRETGSFSYNEQFF.

J is TRBJ2-2 and V is TRBV24-1; the D call of TRBD1 rests on TCRdb alone, since no DNA is present to check it. The CDR3 loop spans 19 amino acids. Germline V lookup: CDR1 KGHDR, CDR2 SFDVKD. The CDR3 loop reads CATSLPPKPRDRRPGELFF.

The J gene is TRBJ2-2, the V gene TRBV29-1; as DNA is missing, the TRBD2 call by TCRdb cannot be tested. This CDR3 comprises 14 residues. CDR1 and CDR2 (germline): SQVTM, ANQGSEA. CDR3 region: CSVIAGGNTGELFF.